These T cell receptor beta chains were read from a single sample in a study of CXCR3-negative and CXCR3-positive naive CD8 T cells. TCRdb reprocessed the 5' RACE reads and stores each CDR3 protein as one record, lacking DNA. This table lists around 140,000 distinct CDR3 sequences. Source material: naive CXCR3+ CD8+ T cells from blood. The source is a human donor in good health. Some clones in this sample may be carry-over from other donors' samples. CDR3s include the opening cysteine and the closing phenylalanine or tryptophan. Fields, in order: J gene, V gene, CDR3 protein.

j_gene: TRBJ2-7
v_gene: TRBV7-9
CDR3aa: CASLPGGSYEQYF

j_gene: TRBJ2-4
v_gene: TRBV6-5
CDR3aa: CASSYSDRLGPKNIQYF

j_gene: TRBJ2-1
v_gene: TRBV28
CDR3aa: CASSSPENYNEQFF

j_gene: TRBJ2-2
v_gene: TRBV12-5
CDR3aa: CASGLPNTGELFF

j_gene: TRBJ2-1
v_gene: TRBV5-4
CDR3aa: CASSLPDRYNEQFF

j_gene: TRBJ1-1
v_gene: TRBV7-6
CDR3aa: CASSPRTGMNTEAFF

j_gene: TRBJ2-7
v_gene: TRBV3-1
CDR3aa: CASSQGSGAHSYEQYF

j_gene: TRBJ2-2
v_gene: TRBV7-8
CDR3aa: CASSPTVGWDTGELFF

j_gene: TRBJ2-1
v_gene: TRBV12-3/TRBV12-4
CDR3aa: CASSANRGDEQFF

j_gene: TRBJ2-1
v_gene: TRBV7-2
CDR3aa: CASSDGTSGWGYNEQFF

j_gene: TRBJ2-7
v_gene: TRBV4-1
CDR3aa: CASSQTRVPLPGTENYEQYF

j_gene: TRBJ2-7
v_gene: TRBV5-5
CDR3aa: CASSWSGRSYEQYF

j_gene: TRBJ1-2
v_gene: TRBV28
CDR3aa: CASSASPGQGQGYTF

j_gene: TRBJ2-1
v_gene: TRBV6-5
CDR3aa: CASSYQDRGNEQFF

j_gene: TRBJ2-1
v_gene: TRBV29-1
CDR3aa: CSAGLAGVFEQFF

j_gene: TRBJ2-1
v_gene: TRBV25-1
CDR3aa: CASRQSVNEQFF

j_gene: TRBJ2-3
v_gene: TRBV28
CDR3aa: CASSPPTGDGTDTQYF